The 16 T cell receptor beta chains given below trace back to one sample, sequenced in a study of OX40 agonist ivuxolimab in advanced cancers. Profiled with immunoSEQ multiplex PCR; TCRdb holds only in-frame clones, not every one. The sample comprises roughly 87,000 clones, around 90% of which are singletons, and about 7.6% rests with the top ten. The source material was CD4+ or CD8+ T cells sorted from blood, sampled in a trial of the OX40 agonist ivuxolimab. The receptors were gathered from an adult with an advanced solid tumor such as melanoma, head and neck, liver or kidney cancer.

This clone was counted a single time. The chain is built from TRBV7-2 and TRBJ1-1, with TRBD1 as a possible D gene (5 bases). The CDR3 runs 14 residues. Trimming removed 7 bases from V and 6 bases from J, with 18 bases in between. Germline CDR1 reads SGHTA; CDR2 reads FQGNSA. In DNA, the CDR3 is TGTGCCAGCACCCTCACACGGGGGTCCCCTGAAGCTTTCTTT. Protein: CASTLTRGSPEAFF.

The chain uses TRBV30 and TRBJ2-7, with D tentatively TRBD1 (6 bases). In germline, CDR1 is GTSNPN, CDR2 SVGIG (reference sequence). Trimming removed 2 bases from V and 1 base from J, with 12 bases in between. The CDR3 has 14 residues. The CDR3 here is CAWSKIGQSYEQYV. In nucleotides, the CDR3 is TGTGCCTGGAGTAAGATCGGACAGTCCTACGAGCAGTACGTC.

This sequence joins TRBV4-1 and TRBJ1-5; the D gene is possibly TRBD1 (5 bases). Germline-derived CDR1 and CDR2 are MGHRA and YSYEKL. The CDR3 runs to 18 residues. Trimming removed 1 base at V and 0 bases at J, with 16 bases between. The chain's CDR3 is CASSQGLGALYSNQPQHF. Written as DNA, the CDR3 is TGCGCCAGCAGCCAAGGTTTAGGGGCTCTATATAGCAATCAGCCCCAGCATTTT.

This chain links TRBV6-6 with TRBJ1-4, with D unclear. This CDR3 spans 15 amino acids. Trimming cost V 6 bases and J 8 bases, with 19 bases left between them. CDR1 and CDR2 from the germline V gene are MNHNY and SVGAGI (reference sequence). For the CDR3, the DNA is TGTGCCAGCAGAACCCCATCCGCGGGTGACGAAAAACTGTTTTTT. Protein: CASRTPSAGDEKLFF.

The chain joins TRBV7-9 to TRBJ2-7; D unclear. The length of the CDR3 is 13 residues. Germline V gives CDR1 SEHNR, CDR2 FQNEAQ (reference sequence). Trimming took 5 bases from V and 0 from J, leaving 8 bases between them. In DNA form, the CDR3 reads TGTGCCAGCAGCGCCCCGAGCTCCTACGAGCAGTACTTC. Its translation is CASSAPSSYEQYF.

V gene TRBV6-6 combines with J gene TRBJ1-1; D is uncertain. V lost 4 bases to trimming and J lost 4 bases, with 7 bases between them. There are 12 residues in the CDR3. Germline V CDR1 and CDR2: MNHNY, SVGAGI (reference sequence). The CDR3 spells CASSLMGTEAFF. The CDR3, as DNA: TGTGCCAGCAGTTTAATGGGCACTGAAGCTTTCTTT.

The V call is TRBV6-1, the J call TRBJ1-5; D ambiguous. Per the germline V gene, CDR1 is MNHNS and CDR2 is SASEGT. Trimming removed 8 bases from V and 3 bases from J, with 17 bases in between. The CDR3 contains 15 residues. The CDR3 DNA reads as TGTGCCAGCGGCGCACCTGGAAGGATCAATCAGCCCCAGCATTTT. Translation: CASGAPGRINQPQHF.

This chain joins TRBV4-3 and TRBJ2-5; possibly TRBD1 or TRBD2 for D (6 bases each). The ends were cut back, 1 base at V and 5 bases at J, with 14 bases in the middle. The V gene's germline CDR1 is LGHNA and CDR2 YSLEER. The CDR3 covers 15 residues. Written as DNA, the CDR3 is TGCGCCAGCAGCCAAGTTTGGGGGGCCGGGGAGACCCAGTACTTC. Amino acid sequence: CASSQVWGAGETQYF.

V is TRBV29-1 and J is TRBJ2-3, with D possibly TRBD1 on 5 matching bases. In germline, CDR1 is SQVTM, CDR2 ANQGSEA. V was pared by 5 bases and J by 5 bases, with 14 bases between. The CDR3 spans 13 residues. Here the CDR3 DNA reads TGCAGCGTTCCAGGCAGGGCCGGAGATACGCAGTATTTT. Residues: CSVPGRAGDTQYF.

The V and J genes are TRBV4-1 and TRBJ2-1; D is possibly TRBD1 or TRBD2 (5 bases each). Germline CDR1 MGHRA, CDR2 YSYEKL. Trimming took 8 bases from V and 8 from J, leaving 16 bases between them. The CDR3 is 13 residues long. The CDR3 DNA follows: TGCGCCAGCGAGGGTTTTGGGGGACATGAGCAGTTCTTC. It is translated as CASEGFGGHEQFF.

CDR3 residues: CASSVGGETYEQYF. The CDR3 coding sequence is TGTGCCAGCAGCGTAGGGGGGGAAACCTACGAGCAGTACTTC. V usage is TRBV9 and J usage is TRBJ2-7, with D tentatively TRBD2 (6 bases). V was clipped by 0 bases and J by 2 bases, with 9 bases between them. The CDR3 has 14 residues. Germline-derived CDR1 and CDR2 are SGDLS and YYNGEE.

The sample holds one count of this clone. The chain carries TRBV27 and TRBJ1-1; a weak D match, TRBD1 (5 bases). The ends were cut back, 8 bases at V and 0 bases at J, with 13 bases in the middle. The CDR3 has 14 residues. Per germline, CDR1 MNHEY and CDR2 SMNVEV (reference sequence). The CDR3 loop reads CASCPREMNTEAFF. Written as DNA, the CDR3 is TGTGCCAGCTGTCCCAGGGAAATGAACACTGAAGCTTTCTTT.

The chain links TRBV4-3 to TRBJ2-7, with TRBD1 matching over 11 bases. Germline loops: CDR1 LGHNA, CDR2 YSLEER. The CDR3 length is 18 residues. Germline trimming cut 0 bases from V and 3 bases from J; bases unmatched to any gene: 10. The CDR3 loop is CASSQEVIGGQGVYEQYF. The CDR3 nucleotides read TGCGCCAGCAGCCAAGAGGTTATAGGGGGACAGGGGGTCTACGAGCAGTACTTC.

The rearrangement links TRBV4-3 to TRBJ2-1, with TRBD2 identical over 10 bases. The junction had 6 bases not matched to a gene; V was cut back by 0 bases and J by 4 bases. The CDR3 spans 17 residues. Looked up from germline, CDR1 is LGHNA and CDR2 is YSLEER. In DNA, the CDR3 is TGCGCCAGCAGCCAAGAAATGGGGACTAGCGAGTACAATGAGCAGTTCTTC. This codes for CASSQEMGTSEYNEQFF.

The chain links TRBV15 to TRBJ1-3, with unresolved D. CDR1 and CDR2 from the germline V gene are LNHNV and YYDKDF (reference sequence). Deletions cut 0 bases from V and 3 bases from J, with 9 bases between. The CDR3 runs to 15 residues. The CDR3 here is CATSRDIGFGNTIYF. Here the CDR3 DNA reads TGTGCCACCAGCAGAGATATAGGGTTTGGAAACACCATATATTTT.

CDR3: CASSISGTAYGYTF. The CDR3 DNA is TGTGCCAGCAGTATTTCCGGGACAGCTTATGGCTACACCTTC. V and J are TRBV27 and TRBJ1-2; TRBD1 aligns across 7 bases. The CDR3 extends over 14 amino acids. The germline gives CDR1 MNHEY, CDR2 SMNVEV (reference sequence). The trim removed 5 bases at V and 5 bases at J, leaving 8 bases unmatched.